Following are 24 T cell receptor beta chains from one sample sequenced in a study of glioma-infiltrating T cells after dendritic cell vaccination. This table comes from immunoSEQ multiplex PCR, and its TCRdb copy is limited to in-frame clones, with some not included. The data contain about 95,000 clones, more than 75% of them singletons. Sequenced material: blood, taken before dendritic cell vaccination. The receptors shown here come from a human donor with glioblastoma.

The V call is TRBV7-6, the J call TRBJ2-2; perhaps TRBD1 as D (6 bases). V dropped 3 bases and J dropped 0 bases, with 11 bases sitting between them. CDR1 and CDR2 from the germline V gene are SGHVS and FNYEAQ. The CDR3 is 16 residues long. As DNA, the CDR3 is TGTGCCAGCAGCTTTTCCGGGACACCGAACACCGGGGAGCTGTTTTTT. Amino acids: CASSFSGTPNTGELFF. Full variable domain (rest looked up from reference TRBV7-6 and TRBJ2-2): GAGVSQSPRYKVTKRGQDVALRCDPISGHVSLYWYRQALGQGPEFLTYFNYEAQQDKSGLPNDRFSAERPEGSISTLTIQRTEQRDSAMYRCASSFSGTPNTGELFFGEGSRLTVL.

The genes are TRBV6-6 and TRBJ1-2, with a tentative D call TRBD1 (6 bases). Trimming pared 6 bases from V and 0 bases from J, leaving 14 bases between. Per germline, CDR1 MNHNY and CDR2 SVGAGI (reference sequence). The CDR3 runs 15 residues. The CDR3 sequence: CASSPGQSSNYGYTF. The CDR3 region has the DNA TGTGCCAGCAGCCCCGGACAGAGTTCTAACTATGGCTACACCTTC.

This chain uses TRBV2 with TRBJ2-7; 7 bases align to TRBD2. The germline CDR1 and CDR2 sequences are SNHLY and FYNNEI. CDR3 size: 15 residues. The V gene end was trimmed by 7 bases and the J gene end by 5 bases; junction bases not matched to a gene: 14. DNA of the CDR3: TGTGCCAGCATGATAAGAGCGGGACCCCTTCACGAGCAGTACTTC. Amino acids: CASMIRAGPLHEQYF.

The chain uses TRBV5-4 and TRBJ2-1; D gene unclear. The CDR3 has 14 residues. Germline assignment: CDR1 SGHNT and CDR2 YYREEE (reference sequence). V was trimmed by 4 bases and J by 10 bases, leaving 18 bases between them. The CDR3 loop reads CASSPDWPTREQFF. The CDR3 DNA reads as TGTGCCAGCAGCCCAGATTGGCCCACCCGAGAGCAGTTCTTC.

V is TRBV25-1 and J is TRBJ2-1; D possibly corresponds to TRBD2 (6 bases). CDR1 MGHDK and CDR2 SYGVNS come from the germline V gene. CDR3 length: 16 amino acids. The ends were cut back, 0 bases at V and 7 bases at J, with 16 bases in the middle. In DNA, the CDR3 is TGTGCCAGCAGTGAATATGGGGGAAGACTAGAAAATGAGCAGTTCTTC. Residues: CASSEYGGRLENEQFF.

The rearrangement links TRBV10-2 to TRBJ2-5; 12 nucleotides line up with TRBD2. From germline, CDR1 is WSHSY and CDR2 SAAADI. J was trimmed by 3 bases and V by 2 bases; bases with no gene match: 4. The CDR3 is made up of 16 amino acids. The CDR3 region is CASSEPRLAGEETQYF. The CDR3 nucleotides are TGCGCCAGCAGTGAGCCAAGACTAGCGGGGGAAGAGACCCAGTACTTC.

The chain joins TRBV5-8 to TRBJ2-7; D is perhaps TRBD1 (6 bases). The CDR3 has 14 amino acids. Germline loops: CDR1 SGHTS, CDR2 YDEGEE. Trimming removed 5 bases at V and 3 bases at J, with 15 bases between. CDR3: CASRGPGDGYEQYF. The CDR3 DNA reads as TGTGCCAGCAGGGGACCAGGGGACGGCTACGAGCAGTACTTC.

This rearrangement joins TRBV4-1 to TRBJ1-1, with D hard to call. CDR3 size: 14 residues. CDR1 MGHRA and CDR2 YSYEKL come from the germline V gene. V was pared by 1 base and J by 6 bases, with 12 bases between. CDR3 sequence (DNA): TGCGCCAGCAGCCAAGTCCGCGGTACTGCTGAAGCTTTCTTT. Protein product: CASSQVRGTAEAFF.

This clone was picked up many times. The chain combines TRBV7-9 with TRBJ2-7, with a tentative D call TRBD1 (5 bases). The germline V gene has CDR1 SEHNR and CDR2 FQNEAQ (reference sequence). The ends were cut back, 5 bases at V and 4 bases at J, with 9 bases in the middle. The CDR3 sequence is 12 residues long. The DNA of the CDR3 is TGTGCCAGCAGCGCGACAGCGTACGAGCAGTACTTC. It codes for CASSATAYEQYF.

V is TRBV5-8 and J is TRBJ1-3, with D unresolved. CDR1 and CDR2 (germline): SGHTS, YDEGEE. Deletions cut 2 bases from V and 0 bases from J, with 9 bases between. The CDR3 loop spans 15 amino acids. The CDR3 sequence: CASSLLLTSGNTIYF. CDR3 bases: TGTGCCAGCAGCTTACTCCTAACCTCTGGAAACACCATATATTTT.

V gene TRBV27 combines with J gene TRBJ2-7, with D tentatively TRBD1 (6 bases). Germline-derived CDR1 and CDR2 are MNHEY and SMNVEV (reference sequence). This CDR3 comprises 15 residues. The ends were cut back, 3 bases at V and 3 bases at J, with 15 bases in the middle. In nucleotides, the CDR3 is TGTGCCAGCAGTTTTGGTTTACAGGGTAACTACGAGCAGTACTTC. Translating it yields CASSFGLQGNYEQYF.

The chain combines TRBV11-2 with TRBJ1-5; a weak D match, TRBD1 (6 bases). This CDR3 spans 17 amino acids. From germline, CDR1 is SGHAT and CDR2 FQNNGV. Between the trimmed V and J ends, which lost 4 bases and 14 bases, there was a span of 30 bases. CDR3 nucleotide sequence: TGTGCCAGCAGCTCGTTAGGTTTAGACGGGACAACGGGCCCCGAGCATTTT. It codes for CASSSLGLDGTTGPEHF.

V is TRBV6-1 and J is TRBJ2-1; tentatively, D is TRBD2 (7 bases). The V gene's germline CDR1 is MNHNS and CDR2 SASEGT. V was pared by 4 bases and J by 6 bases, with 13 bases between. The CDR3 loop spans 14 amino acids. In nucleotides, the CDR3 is TGTGCCAGCAGTGTTGGGGGGGCTCTCAATGAGCAGTTCTTC. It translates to CASSVGGALNEQFF.

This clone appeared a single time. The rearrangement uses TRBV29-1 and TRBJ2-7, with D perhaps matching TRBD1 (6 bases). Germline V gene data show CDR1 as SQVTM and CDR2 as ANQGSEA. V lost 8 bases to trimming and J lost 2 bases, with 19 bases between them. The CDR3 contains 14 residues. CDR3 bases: TGCAGCCTCCCCCCTTGGGGGACAACCTACGAGCAGTACTTC. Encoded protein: CSLPPWGTTYEQYF.

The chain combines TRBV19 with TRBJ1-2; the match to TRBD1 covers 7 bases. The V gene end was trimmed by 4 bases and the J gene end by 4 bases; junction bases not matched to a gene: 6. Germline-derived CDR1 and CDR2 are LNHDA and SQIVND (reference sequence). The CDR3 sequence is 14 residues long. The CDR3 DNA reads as TGTGCCAGTAGTACAGCAGGACAGGTCTATGGCTACACCTTC. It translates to CASSTAGQVYGYTF.

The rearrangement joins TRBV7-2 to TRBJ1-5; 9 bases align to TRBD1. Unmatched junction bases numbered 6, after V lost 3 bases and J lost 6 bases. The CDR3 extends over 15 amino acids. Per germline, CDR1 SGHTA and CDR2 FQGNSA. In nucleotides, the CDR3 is TGTGCCAGCAGCTTCAGGACAGGGGAAAGTCAGCCCCAGCATTTT. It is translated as CASSFRTGESQPQHF. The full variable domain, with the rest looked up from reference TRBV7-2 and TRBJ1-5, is GAGVSQSPSNKVTEKGKDVELRCDPISGHTALYWYRQSLGQGLEFLIYFQGNSAPDKSGLPSDRFSAERTGGSVSTLTIQRTQQEDSAVYLCASSFRTGESQPQHFGDGTRLSIL.

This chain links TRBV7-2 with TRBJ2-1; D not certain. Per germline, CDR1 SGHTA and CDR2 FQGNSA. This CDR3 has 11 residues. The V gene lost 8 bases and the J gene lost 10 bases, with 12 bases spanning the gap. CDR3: CASSGLLEQFF. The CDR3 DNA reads TGTGCCAGCTCAGGCCTGCTGGAGCAGTTCTTC.

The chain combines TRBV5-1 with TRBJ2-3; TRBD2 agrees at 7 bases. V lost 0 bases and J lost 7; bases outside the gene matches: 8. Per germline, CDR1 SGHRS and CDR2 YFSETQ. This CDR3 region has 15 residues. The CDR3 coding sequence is TGCGCCAGCAGCTTGGTTAGCGGGTTCACGAATACGCAGTATTTT. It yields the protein CASSLVSGFTNTQYF.

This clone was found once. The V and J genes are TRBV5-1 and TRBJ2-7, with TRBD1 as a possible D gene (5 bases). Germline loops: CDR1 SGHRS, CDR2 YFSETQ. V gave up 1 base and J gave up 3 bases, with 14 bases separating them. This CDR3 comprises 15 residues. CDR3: CASSLQGQSFYEQYF. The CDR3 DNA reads TGCGCCAGCAGCTTGCAGGGTCAGTCTTTCTACGAGCAGTACTTC.

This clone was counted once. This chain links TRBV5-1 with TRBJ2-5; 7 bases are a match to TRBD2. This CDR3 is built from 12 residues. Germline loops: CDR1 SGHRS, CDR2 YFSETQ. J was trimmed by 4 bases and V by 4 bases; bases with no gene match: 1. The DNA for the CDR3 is TGCGCCAGCAGCCCGGGGGGAGAGACCCAGTACTTC. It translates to CASSPGGETQYF.

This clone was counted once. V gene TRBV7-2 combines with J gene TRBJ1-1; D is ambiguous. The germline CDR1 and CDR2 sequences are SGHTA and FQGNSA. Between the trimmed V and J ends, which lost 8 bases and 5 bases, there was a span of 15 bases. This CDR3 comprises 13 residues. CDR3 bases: TGTGCCAGCTCGGAGGTTTTAAAAACTGAAGCTTTCTTT. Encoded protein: CASSEVLKTEAFF. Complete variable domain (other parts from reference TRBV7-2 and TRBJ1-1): GAGVSQSPSNKVTEKGKDVELRCDPISGHTALYWYRQSLGQGLEFLIYFQGNSAPDKSGLPSDRFSAERTGGSVSTLTIQRTQQEDSAVYLCASSEVLKTEAFFGQGTRLTVV.

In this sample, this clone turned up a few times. CDR3 nucleotide sequence: TGCGCCAGCACTAGAGCGGGGATACTGAACACCGGGGAGCTGTTTTTT. Protein product: CASTRAGILNTGELFF. V and J are TRBV10-2 and TRBJ2-2; TRBD2 matches at 7 bases. This CDR3 comprises 16 residues. Losses at the gene ends were 7 bases for V and 1 base for J; bases not matched to a gene: 9. Germline loops: CDR1 WSHSY, CDR2 SAAADI.

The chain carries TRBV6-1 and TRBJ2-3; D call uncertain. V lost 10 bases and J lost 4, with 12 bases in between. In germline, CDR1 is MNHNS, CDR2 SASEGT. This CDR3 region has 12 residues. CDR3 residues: CATSEYPDTQYF. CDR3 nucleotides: TGTGCCACCTCTGAGTACCCAGATACGCAGTATTTT.

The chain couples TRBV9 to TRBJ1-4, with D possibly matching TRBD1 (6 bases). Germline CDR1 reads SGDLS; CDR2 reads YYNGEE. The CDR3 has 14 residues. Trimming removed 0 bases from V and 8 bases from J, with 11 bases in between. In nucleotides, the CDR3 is TGTGCCAGCAGCGTAGAACAGGGTCGCGAAAAACTGTTTTTT. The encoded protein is CASSVEQGREKLFF.